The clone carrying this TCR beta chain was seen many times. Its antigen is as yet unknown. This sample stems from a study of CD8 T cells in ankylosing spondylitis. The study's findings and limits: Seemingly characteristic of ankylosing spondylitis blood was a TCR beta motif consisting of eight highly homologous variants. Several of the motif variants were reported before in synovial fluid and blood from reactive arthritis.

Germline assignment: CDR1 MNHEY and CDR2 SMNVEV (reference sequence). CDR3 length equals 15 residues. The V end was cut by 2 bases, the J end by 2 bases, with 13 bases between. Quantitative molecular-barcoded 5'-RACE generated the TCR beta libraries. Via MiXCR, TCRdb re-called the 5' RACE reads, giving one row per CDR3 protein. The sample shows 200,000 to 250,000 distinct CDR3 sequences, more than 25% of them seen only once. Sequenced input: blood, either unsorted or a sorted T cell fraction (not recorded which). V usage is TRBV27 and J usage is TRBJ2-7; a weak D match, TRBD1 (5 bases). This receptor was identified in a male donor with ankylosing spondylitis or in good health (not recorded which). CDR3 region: CASSLGLGRAYEQYF. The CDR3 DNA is TGTGCCAGCAGTTTAGGGTTGGGCAGGGCCTACGAGCAGTACTTC.